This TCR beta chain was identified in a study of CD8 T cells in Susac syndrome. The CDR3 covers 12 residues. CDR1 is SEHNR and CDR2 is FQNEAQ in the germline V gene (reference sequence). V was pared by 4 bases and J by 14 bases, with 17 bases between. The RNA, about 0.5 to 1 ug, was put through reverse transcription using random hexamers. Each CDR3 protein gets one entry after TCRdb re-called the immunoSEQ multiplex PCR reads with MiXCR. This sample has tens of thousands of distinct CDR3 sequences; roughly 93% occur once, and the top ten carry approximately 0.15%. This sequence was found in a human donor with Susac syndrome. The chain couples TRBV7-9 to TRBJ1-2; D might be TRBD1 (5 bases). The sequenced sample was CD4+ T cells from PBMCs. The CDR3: CASSWDGLGGTF. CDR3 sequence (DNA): TGTGCCAGCAGCTGGGACGGCCTCGGAGGTACCTTC. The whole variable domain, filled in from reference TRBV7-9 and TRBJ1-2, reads DTGVSQNPRHKITKRGQNVTFRCDPISEHNRLYWYRQTLGQGPEFLTYFQNEAQLEKSRLLSDRFSAERPKGSFSTLEIQRTEQGDSAMYLCASSWDGLGGTFGSGTRLTVV.